What follows are 22 T cell receptor beta chains derived from one specimen sequenced in a study of blood T cell repertoires in COVID-19. Assay: immunoSEQ multiplex PCR; the TCRdb copy retains only in-frame clones and omits some. This table has about 80,000 clones, less than 85% appearing once. Sample: peripheral blood. These receptors all stem from a man between 65 and 85 years old with active or convalescent COVID-19.

The rearrangement uses TRBV18 and TRBJ1-6, with D possibly matching TRBD1 (6 bases). V lost 3 bases, J lost 10 bases, and 10 bases lay in between. This CDR3 region has 13 residues. Per germline, CDR1 KGHSH and CDR2 LQKENI. CDR3 DNA sequence: TGTGCCAGCTCACCCCTTACAGGGTCACCCCTCCACTTT. It yields the protein CASSPLTGSPLHF.

The chain combines TRBV3-1 (or the pseudogene TRBV3-2) with TRBJ2-7; 9 bases are shared with TRBD2. Per the germline V gene, CDR1 is LGHDT and CDR2 is YNNKEL (reference sequence). The CDR3 spans 13 residues. After removal of 5 bases from V and 7 bases from J, the junction contained 6 bases not matched to a gene. CDR3 coding DNA: TGTGCCAGCAGCTTTAGCGGGGGAGGTGAGCAGTACTTC. Its translation is CASSFSGGGEQYF.

The rearrangement joins TRBV2 to TRBJ1-5, with 12 bases that match TRBD1. V lost 7 bases to trimming and J lost 7 bases; unmatched junction nucleotides: 8. The CDR3 covers 15 residues. CDR1 and CDR2 (germline): SNHLY, FYNNEI. The CDR3 DNA follows: TGTGCCAGCACTCCGGGACAGGGGGCTTTACAGCCCCAGCATTTT. Its translation is CASTPGQGALQPQHF.

The CDR3 loop is CAWSDTSIGTQYF. The CDR3 bases are TGTGCCTGGAGTGATACTAGTATAGGGACCCAGTACTTC. The chain combines TRBV30 with TRBJ2-5, with D possibly being TRBD2 (5 bases). The CDR3 has 13 amino acids. The V gene's germline CDR1 is GTSNPN and CDR2 SVGIG (reference sequence). Trimming removed 1 base at V and 7 bases at J, with 13 bases between.

The rearrangement links TRBV5-1 to TRBJ2-5, with unresolved D. This CDR3 has 13 amino acids. CDR1 and CDR2 (germline): SGHRS, YFSETQ. V was pared by 4 bases and J by 5 bases, with 12 bases between. The DNA of the CDR3 is TGCGCCAGCAGCGTAACGGGTCTGGAGACCCAGTACTTC. Its protein is CASSVTGLETQYF.

This clone occurred a few times. The chain recombines TRBV7-9 with TRBJ2-2; D perhaps matches TRBD2 (5 bases). Trimming removed 2 bases from V and 4 bases from J, with 8 bases in between. The germline V gene has CDR1 SEHNR and CDR2 FQNEAQ (reference sequence). The CDR3 is made up of 14 amino acids. The CDR3 region has the DNA TGTGCCAGCAGCTTAATTAGCGTCACCGGGGAGCTGTTTTTT. Translation gives CASSLISVTGELFF.

V is TRBV5-1 and J is TRBJ2-2; TRBD1 agrees at 9 bases. The CDR3 has 16 amino acids. V was clipped by 5 bases and J by 0 bases; unmatched bases: 5. The V gene's germline CDR1 is SGHRS and CDR2 YFSETQ. The CDR3 nucleotides read TGCGCCAGCAGGCTACAGGGGGCCACGAACACCGGGGAGCTGTTTTTT. The encoded protein is CASRLQGATNTGELFF.

This rearrangement joins TRBV7-2 to TRBJ2-5, with 8 bases fitting TRBD1. Germline lookup yields CDR1 SGHTA and CDR2 FQGNSA. This CDR3 is built from 14 residues. The V segment lost 4 bases and the J segment 5 bases; nucleotides outside the gene matches: 6. CDR3 DNA sequence: TGTGCCAGCAGCTCCTGGGGACAGGTGGAGACCCAGTACTTC. Encoded protein: CASSSWGQVETQYF.

This clone was recorded a few times. The chain links TRBV5-1 to TRBJ2-1; TRBD2 aligns across 13 bases. The CDR3 is 15 amino acids. Germline assignment: CDR1 SGHRS and CDR2 YFSETQ. The V segment lost 2 bases and the J segment 9 bases; nucleotides outside the gene matches: 5. Here the CDR3 reads CASSFGTSGVGEQFF. CDR3 sequence (DNA): TGCGCCAGCAGCTTCGGGACTAGCGGGGTAGGTGAGCAGTTCTTC.

The chain joins TRBV6-5 to TRBJ1-6; no firm D call. Looked up from germline, CDR1 is MNHEY and CDR2 is SVGAGI. Trimming took 0 bases from V and 6 from J, leaving 9 bases between them. CDR3 length: 15 amino acids. CDR3 protein: CASSYSAGSNSPLHF. CDR3 nucleotide sequence: TGTGCCAGCAGTTACTCGGCAGGATCTAATTCACCCCTCCACTTT.

The CDR3 region is CASSKTTGLVEAFF. The CDR3 DNA follows: TGTGCCAGTAGTAAAACCACAGGGCTCGTTGAAGCTTTCTTT. This chain joins TRBV19 and TRBJ1-1; the D gene is possibly TRBD1 (6 bases). Trimming cost V 4 bases and J 7 bases, with 16 bases left between them. In germline, CDR1 is LNHDA, CDR2 SQIVND (reference sequence). This CDR3 contains 14 residues. The full variable domain, its missing parts supplied by reference TRBV19 and TRBJ1-1, is DGGITQSPKYLFRKEGQNVTLSCEQNLNHDAMYWYRQDPGQGLRLIYYSQIVNDFQKGDIAEGYSVSREKKESFPLTVTSAQKNPTAFYLCASSKTTGLVEAFFGQGTRLTVV.

This clone was seen only once. V usage is TRBV20-1 and J usage is TRBJ1-6; D perhaps matches TRBD1 (5 bases). There are 13 residues in the CDR3. In germline, CDR1 is DFQATT, CDR2 SNEGSKA (reference sequence). Trimming cost V 3 bases and J 9 bases, with 12 bases left between them. As DNA, the CDR3 is TGCAGTGCTAGTTTGCAGGGAGGTTCACCCCTCCACTTT. Translation: CSASLQGGSPLHF.

The genes are TRBV9 and TRBJ2-2, with 9 bases fitting TRBD2. The germline gives CDR1 SGDLS, CDR2 YYNGEE. The V and J ends lost 2 bases and 3 bases, in that order; junction bases with no gene match: 8. The CDR3 is 17 residues long. CDR3 DNA: TGTGCCAGCAGCGTCTTCGGCGGGGGGGCCGACACCGGGGAGCTGTTTTTT. Translation: CASSVFGGGADTGELFF.

The V gene is TRBV11-2, the J gene TRBJ2-3, with TRBD2 identical over 9 bases. There are 15 residues in the CDR3. Per germline, CDR1 SGHAT and CDR2 FQNNGV. Losses at the gene ends were 3 bases for V and 1 base for J; bases not matched to a gene: 2. DNA of the CDR3: TGTGCCAGCAGCTTCGGCGGGGGGGGCACAGATACGCAGTATTTT. This encodes CASSFGGGGTDTQYF.

The sample holds a few counts of this clone. The chain carries TRBV12-3 or TRBV12-4 and TRBJ2-5; D is uncertain. The CDR3 is 13 residues long. The germline V and J ends were trimmed by 7 bases and 2 bases, with 11 bases remaining between them. CDR3 coding DNA: TGTGCCAGCACCGTAAATATGCAAGAGACCCAGTACTTC. Protein sequence: CASTVNMQETQYF.

V usage is TRBV2 and J usage is TRBJ2-5; D might be TRBD2 (5 bases). Per germline, CDR1 SNHLY and CDR2 FYNNEI. This CDR3 is 15 amino acids long. V lost 8 bases and J 7 bases, leaving 23 bases between the germline ends. The CDR3 here is CASLQEIHQGGTQYF. The CDR3 DNA reads TGTGCCAGCCTTCAGGAAATCCACCAAGGAGGGACCCAGTACTTC. Based on the CDR3 plus reference TRBV2 and TRBJ2-5, the full variable domain is EPEVTQTPSHQVTQMGQEVILRCVPISNHLYFYWYRQILGQKVEFLVSFYNNEISEKSEIFDDQFSVERPDGSNFTLKIRSTKLEDSAMYFCASLQEIHQGGTQYFGPGTRLLVL.

Only a few counts were recorded for this clone. The gene calls are TRBV29-1 and TRBJ2-5; 8 bases are a match to TRBD1. The germline gives CDR1 SQVTM, CDR2 ANQGSEA. This CDR3 comprises 12 residues. J gave up 2 bases and V 7 bases, and 3 bases lay outside the gene matches. CDR3 protein: CSGRDRQETQYF. CDR3 nucleotides: TGCAGCGGGAGGGACAGGCAAGAGACCCAGTACTTC.

This clone was counted a few times. CDR3 bases: TGTGCCAGCTCACCACGTATAACCGGTGGAGACAGGGCTGGAAACACCATATATTTT. It codes for CASSPRITGGDRAGNTIYF. The rearrangement uses TRBV18 and TRBJ1-3; 7 bases agree with TRBD1. Germline V gives CDR1 KGHSH, CDR2 LQKENI. Germline trimming cut 1 base from V and 2 bases from J; bases unmatched to any gene: 14. This CDR3 has 19 amino acids.

The rearrangement uses TRBV4-1 and TRBJ2-1; 13 bases match TRBD2. Germline trimming cut 1 base from V and 13 bases from J; bases unmatched to any gene: 10. Germline V gene sequence: CDR1 MGHRA, CDR2 YSYEKL. This CDR3 region has 16 residues. The CDR3 reads CASSQAVLLAGGPQFF. In nucleotides, the CDR3 is TGCGCCAGCAGCCAAGCAGTTTTACTAGCGGGGGGGCCACAGTTCTTC.

This clone has just one count. The V gene is TRBV6-5, the J gene TRBJ1-3; D gene unclear. The V gene lost 6 bases and the J gene lost 0 bases, with 9 bases spanning the gap. Germline V gene data show CDR1 as MNHEY and CDR2 as SVGAGI. This CDR3 has 14 residues. The CDR3 sequence is CASSRGHSGNTIYF. The CDR3 DNA reads TGTGCCAGCAGCCGGGGTCACTCTGGAAACACCATATATTTT.

The rearrangement links TRBV20-1 to TRBJ2-5, with 10 bases that match TRBD2. V trimming: 6 bases; J trimming: 3 bases; junction bases outside the gene matches: 4. Germline-derived CDR1 and CDR2 are DFQATT and SNEGSKA (reference sequence). The CDR3 runs to 13 residues. The CDR3 DNA reads TGCAGTGCCAGTACTAGCGGGGAAGAGACCCAGTACTTC. Translation: CSASTSGEETQYF.

The chain employs TRBV7-2 and TRBJ2-1; D remains unclear. Germline CDR1 reads SGHTA; CDR2 reads FQGNSA. The CDR3 contains 12 residues. Trimming removed 2 bases from V and 7 bases from J, with 6 bases in between. CDR3 bases: TGTGCCAGCAGCTTACTCTCGAATGAGCAGTTCTTC. Translating gives CASSLLSNEQFF.